One sample yielded the 32 T cell receptor beta chains listed below, sequenced in a study of technical replicates of blood from several donors. The data were produced by immunoSEQ multiplex PCR, yet TCRdb's version contains in-frame clones alone and is incomplete. The data show 55,000 to 65,000 clones, 85% to 95% seen once. Sequencing was performed on PBMCs. The receptors shown here come from a human donor in good health. Some clones in this sample may be carry-over from other donors' samples.

The V call is TRBV5-6, the J call TRBJ1-6; D gene unclear. The CDR3 loop spans 18 amino acids. Trimming removed 1 base from V and 0 bases from J, with 14 bases in between. In germline, CDR1 is SGHDT, CDR2 YYEEEE. In DNA form, the CDR3 reads TGTGCCAGCAGCTTGAAAGCAACTTGGAGCTCCTATAATTCACCCCTCCACTTT. Its translation: CASSLKATWSSYNSPLHF.

The rearrangement joins TRBV4-2 to TRBJ1-2; tentative D call: TRBD1 (5 bases). Germline-derived CDR1 and CDR2 are LGHNA and YNFKEQ. Trimming left V 0 bases short and J 0 bases short, with 8 bases between. The CDR3 runs 15 residues. Here the CDR3 reads CASSQEPTANYGYTF. The CDR3 coding sequence is TGTGCCAGCAGCCAAGAACCGACAGCTAACTATGGCTACACCTTC.

The CDR3 DNA follows: TGTGCCATCACTCCATCGGAGGGCGGGTACACCGGGGAGCTGTTTTTT. It is translated as CAITPSEGGYTGELFF. The V call is TRBV10-3, the J call TRBJ2-2; the D gene is possibly TRBD2 (6 bases). The CDR3 runs 16 residues. V lost 7 bases, J lost 3 bases, and 18 bases lay in between. Germline-derived CDR1 and CDR2 are ENHRY and SYGVKD.

The chain has TRBV11-2 and TRBJ2-1; 8 nucleotides align to TRBD2. J lost 2 bases, V lost 5 bases, and 5 bases had no gene match. The CDR3 has 15 amino acids. From germline, CDR1 is SGHAT and CDR2 FQNNGV. For the CDR3, the DNA is TGTGCCAGCAGCCCCAAAGCGGGAGCCTACAATGAGCAGTTCTTC. It specifies CASSPKAGAYNEQFF. Using reference TRBV11-2 and TRBJ2-1 for the parts outside the CDR3, the full variable domain is EAGVAQSPRYKIIEKRQSVAFWCNPISGHATLYWYQQILGQGPKLLIQFQNNGVVDDSQLPKDRFSAERLKGVDSTLKIQPAKLEDSAVYLCASSPKAGAYNEQFFGPGTRLTVL.

The genes are TRBV18 and TRBJ1-6; 9 bases are shared with TRBD1. The CDR3 length is 16 residues. The junction had 10 bases not matched to a gene; V was cut back by 3 bases and J by 10 bases. Looked up from germline, CDR1 is KGHSH and CDR2 is LQKENI. CDR3 DNA sequence: TGTGCCAGCTCACCCTACCGGGACAGGGCTAACTCACCCCTCCACTTT. Its translation is CASSPYRDRANSPLHF.

The V gene is TRBV5-1, the J gene TRBJ2-2, with TRBD1 matching over 12 bases. With 4 bases clipped from V and 5 bases from J, the junction kept 6 bases outside the gene matches. Germline V CDR1 and CDR2: SGHRS, YFSETQ. The CDR3 runs 16 residues. The CDR3 is CASSGTGGSETGELFF. For the CDR3, the DNA is TGCGCCAGCAGCGGGACAGGGGGCTCTGAGACCGGGGAGCTGTTTTTT.

The chain employs TRBV29-1 and TRBJ2-5; 10 nucleotides match TRBD2. Germline V CDR1 and CDR2: SQVTM, ANQGSEA. CDR3 size: 14 residues. The J segment lost 1 base and the V segment lost 7 bases, leaving 6 bases of the junction unmatched. The CDR3 is CSAIAGGLQETQYF. In DNA, the CDR3 is TGCAGCGCAATAGCGGGGGGCCTCCAAGAGACCCAGTACTTC.

The chain uses TRBV15 and TRBJ1-2; 8 bases fit TRBD1. The V gene's germline CDR1 is LNHNV and CDR2 YYDKDF (reference sequence). The CDR3 has 16 amino acids. Trimming took 1 base from V and 4 from J; bases not matched to a gene: 8. The CDR3 reads CATSRAPGQVIYGYTF. The CDR3 DNA is TGTGCCACCAGCAGAGCCCCGGGACAGGTGATCTATGGCTACACCTTC. Using reference TRBV15 and TRBJ1-2 for the parts outside the CDR3, the full variable domain is DAMVIQNPRYQVTQFGKPVTLSCSQTLNHNVMYWYQQKSSQAPKLLFHYYDKDFNNEADTPDNFQSRRPNTSFCFLDIRSPGLGDTAMYLCATSRAPGQVIYGYTFGSGTRLTVV.

This clone has just one count. J is TRBJ1-5 and V is TRBV15, with 7 bases matching TRBD1. V shed 5 bases and J 4 bases; nucleotides not matched to a gene: 8. Germline lookup yields CDR1 LNHNV and CDR2 YYDKDF (reference sequence). The CDR3 extends over 15 amino acids. As DNA, the CDR3 is TGTGCCACCAGCCAGGGACAGCTACTAAATCAGCCCCAGCATTTT. Translating it yields CATSQGQLLNQPQHF.

The gene calls are TRBV9 and TRBJ1-1; D is ambiguous. The CDR3 runs to 13 residues. Germline CDR1 SGDLS, CDR2 YYNGEE. Trimming took 1 base from V and 4 from J, leaving 8 bases between them. CDR3 sequence reads: CASSVREGTEAFF. In nucleotides, the CDR3 is TGTGCCAGCAGCGTAAGGGAGGGCACTGAAGCTTTCTTT.

The V gene is TRBV7-6, the J gene TRBJ2-5; 13 bases match TRBD2. CDR1 and CDR2 (germline): SGHVS, FNYEAQ. This CDR3 has 16 amino acids. V was clipped by 4 bases and J by 2 bases; unmatched bases: 4. The CDR3: CASSSSGLAGQETQYF. The CDR3 DNA reads as TGTGCCAGCAGCTCCTCGGGACTAGCGGGGCAAGAGACCCAGTACTTC.

The rearrangement links TRBV5-5 to TRBJ1-3; D is uncertain. Germline V gene data show CDR1 as SGHKS and CDR2 as YYEKEE (reference sequence). The CDR3 consists of 17 residues. Trimming shortened V by 4 bases and J by 4 bases, and 21 bases separated the two germline ends. The CDR3 reads CASSLDLPYAPGNTIYF. CDR3 in DNA: TGTGCCAGCAGCCTAGACTTGCCCTATGCTCCGGGAAACACCATATATTTT. Drawing the rest from reference TRBV5-5 and TRBJ1-3, the complete variable domain is DAGVTQSPTHLIKTRGQQVTLRCSPISGHKSVSWYQQVLGQGPQFIFQYYEKEERGRGNFPDRFSARQFPNYSSELNVNALLLGDSALYLCASSLDLPYAPGNTIYFGEGSWLTVV.

V gene TRBV5-1 combines with J gene TRBJ2-1; possibly TRBD2 for D (6 bases). Germline values: CDR1 SGHRS, CDR2 YFSETQ. The CDR3 loop spans 17 amino acids. The V end was cut by 1 base, the J end by 4 bases, with 18 bases between. The CDR3 nucleotides read TGCGCCAGCAGCTTGAGCCCCTGGCGGGGCATATACAATGAGCAGTTCTTC. The encoded protein is CASSLSPWRGIYNEQFF.

V and J are TRBV5-4 and TRBJ1-5; D uncertain. Germline V gene data show CDR1 as SGHNT and CDR2 as YYREEE (reference sequence). The V end was cut by 0 bases, the J end by 5 bases, with 6 bases between. This CDR3 spans 13 amino acids. The chain's CDR3 is CASSLGADQPQHF. DNA of the CDR3: TGTGCCAGCAGCTTGGGTGCGGATCAGCCCCAGCATTTT.

V gene TRBV5-1 combines with J gene TRBJ2-3; possibly TRBD2 for D (7 bases). The V and J ends lost 2 bases and 2 bases respectively, with 15 bases between them. Looked up from germline, CDR1 is SGHRS and CDR2 is YFSETQ. The length of the CDR3 is 16 residues. CDR3 in DNA: TGCGCCAGCAGCTTAAGAGAGGGGGGGGCCACAGATACGCAGTATTTT. It specifies CASSLREGGATDTQYF.

The V call is TRBV6-1, the J call TRBJ1-5; 8 bases are shared with TRBD1. Losses at the gene ends were 4 bases for V and 2 bases for J; bases not matched to a gene: 7. Germline assignment: CDR1 MNHNS and CDR2 SASEGT. The CDR3 runs to 16 residues. In nucleotides, the CDR3 is TGTGCCAGCAGTGGAAGACAGGGGCCGGGCAATCAGCCCCAGCATTTT. Amino acid sequence: CASSGRQGPGNQPQHF.

The J gene is TRBJ2-5, the V gene TRBV19; D is perhaps TRBD2 (5 bases). In germline, CDR1 is LNHDA, CDR2 SQIVND (reference sequence). V was shortened by 4 bases and J by 2 bases, with 14 bases between the two germline ends. CDR3 length: 15 amino acids. CDR3 sequence reads: CASSTTLGSQETQYF. CDR3 coding DNA: TGTGCCAGTAGTACCACGCTGGGGAGTCAAGAGACCCAGTACTTC.

The CDR3 DNA reads as TGCGCCAGCAGCCAAGTTTCGGCTAGCGGCACAGATACGCAGTATTTT. Translating gives CASSQVSASGTDTQYF. The rearrangement uses TRBV4-1 and TRBJ2-3; perhaps TRBD2 as D (6 bases). Per germline, CDR1 MGHRA and CDR2 YSYEKL. V was pared by 1 base and J by 1 base, with 12 bases between. The CDR3 is 16 amino acids.

The chain has TRBV15 and TRBJ2-5; D is uncertain. V dropped 0 bases and J dropped 9 bases, with 11 bases sitting between them. CDR3 length equals 13 residues. Germline V CDR1 and CDR2: LNHNV, YYDKDF (reference sequence). The CDR3 DNA sequence: TGTGCCACCAGCAGAGATCGGCGTGAGGCCCAGTACTTC. Translating it yields CATSRDRREAQYF.

The chain is built from TRBV6-5 and TRBJ2-7; D remains unclear. This CDR3 has 14 amino acids. Germline V gene lookup returns CDR1 MNHEY and CDR2 SVGAGI. V was cut by 2 bases and J by 3 bases, with 11 bases left in between. The CDR3 nucleotides read TGTGCCAGCAGTTACCAACGGTCCCACTACGAGCAGTACTTC. As protein: CASSYQRSHYEQYF.

The chain employs TRBV9 and TRBJ2-1; a possible D gene is TRBD2 (7 bases). Per germline, CDR1 SGDLS and CDR2 YYNGEE. V gave up 7 bases and J gave up 8 bases, with 19 bases separating them. This CDR3 spans 14 amino acids. Written as DNA, the CDR3 is TGTGCCAGCGGGGCGGGCGGGGGCCACGATGAGCAGTTCTTC. It codes for CASGAGGGHDEQFF.

The chain has TRBV9 and TRBJ2-4, with 7 bases matching TRBD2. Germline assignment: CDR1 SGDLS and CDR2 YYNGEE. The V segment lost 4 bases and the J segment 2 bases; nucleotides outside the gene matches: 3. CDR3 length equals 14 residues. DNA of the CDR3: TGTGCCAGCAGCCGGGAGGCCTCCAAAAACATTCAGTACTTC. Translation gives CASSREASKNIQYF.

The chain uses TRBV5-8 and TRBJ2-3; 14 bases are shared with TRBD2. This CDR3 has 16 residues. J lost 5 bases, V lost 4 bases, and 6 bases had no gene match. Germline lookup yields CDR1 SGHTS and CDR2 YDEGEE. The CDR3: CASSPTGTSGGDTQYF. The CDR3 DNA reads TGTGCCAGCAGCCCCACCGGGACTAGCGGGGGAGATACGCAGTATTTT.

This sequence joins TRBV6-1 and TRBJ2-3; 9 bases are shared with TRBD1. The CDR3 has 13 residues. CDR1 and CDR2 (germline): MNHNS, SASEGT. The V segment lost 8 bases and the J segment 5 bases; nucleotides outside the gene matches: 5. The CDR3 reads CASRTGGGDTQYF. The CDR3 DNA reads as TGTGCCAGCCGAACAGGGGGCGGAGATACGCAGTATTTT.

This chain connects TRBV2 to TRBJ1-6, with D perhaps matching TRBD1 (5 bases). The V end lost 3 bases, the J end lost 10 bases, and 16 bases lay between the germline ends. Germline V gene sequence: CDR1 SNHLY, CDR2 FYNNEI. This CDR3 comprises 15 residues. This CDR3 reads CASSDGAGGRSPLHF. The CDR3 nucleotides read TGTGCCAGCAGTGATGGGGCGGGGGGTAGATCACCCCTCCACTTT.

The chain joins TRBV2 to TRBJ2-1; D might be TRBD2 (5 bases). Germline CDR1 SNHLY, CDR2 FYNNEI. The V gene lost 5 bases and the J gene lost 1 base, with 15 bases spanning the gap. CDR3 length: 16 amino acids. CDR3 DNA: TGTGCCAGCAGTCCTAAGGGTCGGGGATCCTACAATGAGCAGTTCTTC. It specifies CASSPKGRGSYNEQFF. The variable domain in full, completed from reference TRBV2 and TRBJ2-1, reads EPEVTQTPSHQVTQMGQEVILRCVPISNHLYFYWYRQILGQKVEFLVSFYNNEISEKSEIFDDQFSVERPDGSNFTLKIRSTKLEDSAMYFCASSPKGRGSYNEQFFGPGTRLTVL.

This chain's CDR3 is CASSLSQGTEAFF. Here the CDR3 DNA reads TGCGCCAGCAGCTTGTCGCAGGGGACTGAAGCTTTCTTT. This rearrangement joins TRBV5-1 to TRBJ1-1; D possibly corresponds to TRBD1 (6 bases). V was trimmed by 1 base and J by 5 bases, leaving 9 bases between them. Germline lookup yields CDR1 SGHRS and CDR2 YFSETQ. The CDR3 has 13 residues.

V and J are TRBV30 and TRBJ2-1, with a weak D call TRBD1 (6 bases). CDR1 and CDR2 (germline): GTSNPN, SVGIG (reference sequence). Trimming stripped 1 base from V and 5 bases from J, with 24 bases between. CDR3 length equals 18 residues. CDR3 sequence (DNA): TGTGCCTGGAGTGCCCGCGGCCCAGGACAGCTAGAAAACAATGAGCAGTTCTTC. This translates into CAWSARGPGQLENNEQFF.

The V gene is TRBV29-1, the J gene TRBJ2-5; TRBD1 agrees at 7 bases. The CDR3 is 13 residues long. The V segment lost 2 bases and the J segment 5 bases; nucleotides outside the gene matches: 5. The germline CDR1 and CDR2 sequences are SQVTM and ANQGSEA. CDR3 protein: CSVEKGAGETQYF. CDR3 coding DNA: TGCAGCGTTGAAAAGGGGGCCGGGGAGACCCAGTACTTC.

The chain employs TRBV10-3 and TRBJ2-7, with TRBD1 identical over 7 bases. This CDR3 contains 14 residues. Germline V gene data show CDR1 as ENHRY and CDR2 as SYGVKD. J was trimmed by 2 bases and V by 6 bases; bases with no gene match: 7. CDR3 in amino acids: CAISQGDRTYEQYF. In nucleotides, the CDR3 is TGTGCCATCAGCCAGGGGGACCGCACCTACGAGCAGTACTTC.

The V gene is TRBV29-1, the J gene TRBJ2-4; 8 nucleotides line up with TRBD1. This CDR3 comprises 15 residues. The ends lost 7 bases at V and 8 bases at J; junction bases unmatched: 16. CDR1 is SQVTM, CDR2 ANQGSEA, per germline. The CDR3 is CSARTGSDSGYIQYF. The CDR3 coding sequence is TGCAGCGCCAGGACAGGGAGCGACTCTGGGTACATTCAGTACTTC. Using reference TRBV29-1 and TRBJ2-4 for the parts outside the CDR3, the full variable domain is SAVISQKPSRDICQRGTSLTIQCQVDSQVTMMFWYRQQPGQSLTLIATANQGSEATYESGFVIDKFPISRPNLTFSTLTVSNMSPEDSSIYLCSARTGSDSGYIQYFGAGTRLSVL.

The gene calls are TRBV13 and TRBJ2-5; TRBD1 might be the D (6 bases). CDR3 length: 15 amino acids. The V end was cut by 7 bases, the J end by 4 bases, with 19 bases between. Germline V gene data show CDR1 as PRHDT and CDR2 as FYEKMQ (reference sequence). Here the CDR3 reads CASNGPPRGRETQYF. The CDR3 DNA follows: TGTGCCAGCAACGGACCCCCCAGGGGCCGAGAGACCCAGTACTTC. The full variable domain, rest sourced from reference TRBV13 and TRBJ2-5, is AAGVIQSPRHLIKEKRETATLKCYPIPRHDTVYWYQQGPGQDPQFLISFYEKMQSDKGSIPDRFSAQQFSDYHSELNMSSLELGDSALYFCASNGPPRGRETQYFGPGTRLLVL.